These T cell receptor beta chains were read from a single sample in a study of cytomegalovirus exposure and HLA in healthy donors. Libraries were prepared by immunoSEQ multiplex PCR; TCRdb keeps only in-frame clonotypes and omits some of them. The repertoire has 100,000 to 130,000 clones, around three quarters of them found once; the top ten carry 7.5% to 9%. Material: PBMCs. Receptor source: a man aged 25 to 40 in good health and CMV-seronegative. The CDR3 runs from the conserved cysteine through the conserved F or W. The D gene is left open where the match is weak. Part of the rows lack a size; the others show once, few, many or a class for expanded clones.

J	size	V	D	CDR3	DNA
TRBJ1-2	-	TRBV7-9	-	CASSLDSFYGYTF	TGTGCCAGCAGCCTGGACAGCTTCTATGGCTACACCTTC
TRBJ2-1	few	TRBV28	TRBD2	CASRTPGAGVIDEQFF	TGTGCCAGCAGGACCCCTGGGGCGGGGGTTATCGATGAGCAGTTCTTC
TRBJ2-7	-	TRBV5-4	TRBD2	CASSLSGRVTYEQYF	TGTGCCAGCAGCTTGAGCGGGAGAGTCACCTACGAGCAGTACTTC
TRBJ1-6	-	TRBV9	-	CASSVGDRINSPLHF	TGTGCCAGCAGCGTAGGAGACAGGATTAATTCACCCCTCCACTTT
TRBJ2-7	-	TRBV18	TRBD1	CASSPPGTGAVYEQYF	TGTGCCAGCTCACCCCCCGGGACAGGAGCGGTCTACGAGCAGTACTTC
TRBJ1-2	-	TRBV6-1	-	CAGGAAYGYTF	TGTGCCGGAGGGGCTGCCTATGGCTACACCTTC
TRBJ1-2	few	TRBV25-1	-	CASSESPEAAGYTF	TGTGCCAGCAGTGAAAGCCCCGAGGCCGCCGGCTACACCTTC
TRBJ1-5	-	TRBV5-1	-	CASSLGGGEGNQPQHF	TGCGCCAGCAGCTTAGGGGGAGGGGAGGGCAATCAGCCCCAGCATTTT
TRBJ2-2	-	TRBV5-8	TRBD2	CASSPIAGVRPGELFF	TGTGCCAGCAGCCCTATAGCGGGAGTACGCCCCGGGGAGCTGTTTTTT
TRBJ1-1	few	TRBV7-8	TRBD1	CASSVTGGNPEAFF	TGTGCCAGCAGCGTTACAGGGGGTAACCCTGAAGCTTTCTTT
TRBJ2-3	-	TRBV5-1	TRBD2	CASSLGGTRADTQYF	TGCGCCAGCAGCCTGGGAGGGACTAGGGCAGATACGCAGTATTTT
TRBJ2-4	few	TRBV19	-	CASSNPGVENIQYF	TGTGCCAGTAGTAATCCGGGAGTGGAAAACATTCAGTACTTC
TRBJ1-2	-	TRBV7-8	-	CAGSLGRFNYGYTF	TGTGCCGGCAGCTTAGGCAGGTTTAACTATGGCTACACCTTC
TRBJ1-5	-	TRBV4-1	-	CASSQAGSNQPQHF	TGCGCCAGCAGCCAAGCCGGGAGCAATCAGCCCCAGCATTTT
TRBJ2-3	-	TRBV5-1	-	CASSLSGSTKDTQYF	TGCGCCAGCAGCTTGTCAGGTTCAACGAAGGATACGCAGTATTTT
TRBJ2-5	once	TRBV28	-	CATGGSETQYF	TGTGCCACCGGAGGATCGGAGACCCAGTACTTC
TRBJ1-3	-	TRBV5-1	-	CASSYSTGTGGTGNTIYF	TGCGCCAGCAGCTATTCAACCGGGACGGGGGGAACTGGAAACACCATATATTTT
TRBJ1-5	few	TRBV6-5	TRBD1	CASRKQGASNQPQHF	TGTGCCAGCAGAAAACAGGGGGCTAGCAATCAGCCCCAGCATTTT
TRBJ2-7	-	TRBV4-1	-	CASSQDQGLSSYEQYF	TGCGCCAGCAGCCAAGATCAGGGACTGAGCTCCTACGAGCAGTACTTC
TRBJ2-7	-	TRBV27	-	CASSLSKGVSYEQYF	TGTGCCAGCAGTTTATCGAAAGGGGTCTCCTACGAGCAGTACTTC
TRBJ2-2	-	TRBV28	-	CASSSASTGELFF	TGTGCCAGCAGTTCAGCTAGCACCGGGGAGCTGTTTTTT
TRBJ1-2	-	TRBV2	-	CASRVQDSYGYTF	TGTGCCAGCCGCGTCCAGGACAGCTATGGCTACACCTTC
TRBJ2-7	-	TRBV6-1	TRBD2	CASSVLAGGPYEQYF	TGTGCCAGCAGTGTACTAGCGGGGGGGCCCTACGAGCAGTACTTC